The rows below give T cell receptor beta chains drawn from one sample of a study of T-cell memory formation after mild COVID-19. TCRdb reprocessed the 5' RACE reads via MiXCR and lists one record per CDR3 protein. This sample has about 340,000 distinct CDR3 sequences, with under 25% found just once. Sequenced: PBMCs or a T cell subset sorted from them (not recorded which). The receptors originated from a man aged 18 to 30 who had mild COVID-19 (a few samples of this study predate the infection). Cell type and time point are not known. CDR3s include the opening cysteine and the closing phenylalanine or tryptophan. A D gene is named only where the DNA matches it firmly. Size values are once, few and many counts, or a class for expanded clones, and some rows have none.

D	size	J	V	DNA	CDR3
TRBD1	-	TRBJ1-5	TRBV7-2	TGTGCCAGCACACCCTCTGACAGGGGCAATCAGCCCCAGCATTTT	CASTPSDRGNQPQHF
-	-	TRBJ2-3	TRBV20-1	TGCAGTGCTATCGAGAGACAGGTTCCAAATACGCAGTATTTT	CSAIERQVPNTQYF
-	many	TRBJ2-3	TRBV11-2	TGTGCCAGCAGCTTAGATCAGGGAGATACGCAGTATTTT	CASSLDQGDTQYF
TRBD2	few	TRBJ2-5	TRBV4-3	TGCGCCAGCAGCCGGGGAGCGGGGGGCCCAGAAGAGACCCAGTACTTC	CASSRGAGGPEETQYF
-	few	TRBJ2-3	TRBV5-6	TGTGCCAGCAGCTTGGAAGGGTTCGCAGATACGCAGTATTTT	CASSLEGFADTQYF
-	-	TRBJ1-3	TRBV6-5	TGTGCCAGCAGTTACTCAAGTTGGGGGCGAGGAAACACCATATATTTT	CASSYSSWGRGNTIYF
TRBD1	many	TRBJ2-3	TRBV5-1	TGCGCCAGCAGCTTGGCCCCAGGGGGCGAGGGAAGCACAGATACGCAGTATTTT	CASSLAPGGEGSTDTQYF
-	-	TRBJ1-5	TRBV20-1	TGCAGTGCTAGAGACTTAGTGGGGGCAGGGTTTCAGCCCCAGCATTTT	CSARDLVGAGFQPQHF
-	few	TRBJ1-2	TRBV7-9	TGTGCCAGCAGCCCTAGGGCGAGCTACACCTTC	CASSPRASYTF
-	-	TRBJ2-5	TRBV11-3	TGTGCCAGCAGCTTAGTCGGCAGGGTCCCCGAGACCCAGTACTTC	CASSLVGRVPETQYF
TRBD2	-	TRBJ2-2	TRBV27	TGTGCCAGCAGTTATCTAGCGGGGGGACAGACCGGGGAGCTGTTTTTT	CASSYLAGGQTGELFF
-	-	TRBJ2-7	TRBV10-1	TGCGCCAGCAGGAGACAGGTCCCTAACTACGAGCAGTACTTC	CASRRQVPNYEQYF
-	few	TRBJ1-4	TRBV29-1	TGCAGCGCCGTAGGTCCAGGGATCAATGAAAAACTGTTTTTT	CSAVGPGINEKLFF
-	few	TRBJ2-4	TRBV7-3	TGTGCCAGCAGCTTAGAGGAGGGAAACATTCAGTACTTC	CASSLEEGNIQYF
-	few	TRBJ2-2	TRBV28	TGTGCCAGCAGTTTATTTGGCAGGGCGAACACCGGGGAGCTGTTTTTT	CASSLFGRANTGELFF
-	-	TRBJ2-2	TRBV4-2	TGTGCCAGCAGCCTGAGTAGCCGGGGGGCGGACGGGGAGCTGTTTTTT	CASSLSSRGADGELFF
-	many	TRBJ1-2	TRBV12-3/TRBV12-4	TGTGCCAGCAGTTCACCCGGGGGAGGCTACACCTTC	CASSSPGGGYTF
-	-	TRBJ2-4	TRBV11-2	TGTGCCAGCAGCCCCCAGGGGAGGGGAGGCGACATTCAGTACTTC	CASSPQGRGGDIQYF
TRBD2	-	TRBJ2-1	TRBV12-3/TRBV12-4	TGTGCCAGCAGAGGACTAGCGGGAGGCCTGGAGCAGTTCTTC	CASRGLAGGLEQFF
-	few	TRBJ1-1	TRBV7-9	TGTGCCAGCAAAGGGGGAGGAGGCCAGGCAACTTCTGAAGCTTTCTTT	CASKGGGGQATSEAFF